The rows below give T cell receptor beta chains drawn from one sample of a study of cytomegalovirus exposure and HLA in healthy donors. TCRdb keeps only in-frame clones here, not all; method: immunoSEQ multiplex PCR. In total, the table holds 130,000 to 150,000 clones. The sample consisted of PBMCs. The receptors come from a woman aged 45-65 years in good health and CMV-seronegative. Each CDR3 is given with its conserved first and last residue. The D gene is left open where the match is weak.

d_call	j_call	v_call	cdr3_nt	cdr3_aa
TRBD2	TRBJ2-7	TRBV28	TGTGCCAGCAGCCCGAGGTGGGGGGGTTTCTCCTACGAGCAGTACTTC	CASSPRWGGFSYEQYF
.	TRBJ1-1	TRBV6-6	TGTGCCAGCAGTCCCAAGGGACACTCAAACACTGAAGCTTTCTTT	CASSPKGHSNTEAFF
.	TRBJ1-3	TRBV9	TGTGCCAGCTCCTCGCGGGTAGGCTCTGGAAACACCATATATTTT	CASSSRVGSGNTIYF
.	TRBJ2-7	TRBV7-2	TGTGCCAGCAGCCTCTCGTCGTTGCAGTACTTC	CASSLSSLQYF
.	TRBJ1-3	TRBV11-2	TGTGCCAGCAGCTCATACAGGGACTCTGGAAACACCATATATTTT	CASSSYRDSGNTIYF
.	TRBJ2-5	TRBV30	TGTGCCTGGAATACGAGGGAGACCCAGTACTTC	CAWNTRETQYF
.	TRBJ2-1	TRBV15	TGTGCCACCAGCAGAGATCTTGGCAGATATGGTCAAAATGAGCAGTTCTTC	CATSRDLGRYGQNEQFF
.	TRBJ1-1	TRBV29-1	TGCAGCGTCCTACAGGGTATAACTGAAGCTTTCTTT	CSVLQGITEAFF
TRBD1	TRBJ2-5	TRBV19	TGTGCCAGTAGTTTAACAGGGGGTCCAAGTGAGCAGTACTTC	CASSLTGGPSEQYF
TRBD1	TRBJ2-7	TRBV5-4	TGTGCCAGCAGCTCCAGGGACAGGGTCTTGTACGAGCAGTACTTC	CASSSRDRVLYEQYF
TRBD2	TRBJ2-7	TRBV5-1	TGCGCCAGCAGCTTCGCCGGGACTAGCGGCTACGAGCAGTACTTC	CASSFAGTSGYEQYF
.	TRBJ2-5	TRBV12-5	TGTGCTAGTGGTTTGGGGGGCATGAGGGAGACCCAGTACTTC	CASGLGGMRETQYF
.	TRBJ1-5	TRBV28	TGTGCCAGCAGTAGTGTGGTTCAACTACAGCCCCAGCATTTT	CASSSVVQLQPQHF
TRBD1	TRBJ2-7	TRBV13	TGTGCCAGCAGCACTTACAGGGGAACTGGACGCGAGCAGTACTTC	CASSTYRGTGREQYF
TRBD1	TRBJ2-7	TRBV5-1	TGCGCCAGCAGCCCGGACAGGGGAGGGGAGCAGTACTTC	CASSPDRGGEQYF
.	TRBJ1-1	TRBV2	TGTGCCAGCAGCCCACAGGGATTCACTGAAGCTTTCTTT	CASSPQGFTEAFF
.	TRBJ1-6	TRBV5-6	TGTGCCAGCAGCTTCTATTTCTCCGGGGATAATTCACCCCTCCACTTT	CASSFYFSGDNSPLHF
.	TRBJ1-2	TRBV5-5	TGTGCCAGCAGCTTGGAGGAGTTGGGCTACACCTTC	CASSLEELGYTF
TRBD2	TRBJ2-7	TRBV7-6	TGTGCCAGCAGCCTAGCGGGAGGAACCCCCTACGAGCAGTACTTC	CASSLAGGTPYEQYF
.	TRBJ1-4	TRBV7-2	TGTGCCAGCAGCTTAGAAAGCAGGGGAACTAATGAAAAACTGTTTTTT	CASSLESRGTNEKLFF
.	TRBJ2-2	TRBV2	TGTGCCAGCAGGTGGGACACGAACACCGGGGAGCTGTTTTTT	CASRWDTNTGELFF
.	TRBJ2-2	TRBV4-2	TGTGCCAGCAGCCTCAGCCAGGGACTGATCAACACCGGGGAGCTGTTTTTT	CASSLSQGLINTGELFF
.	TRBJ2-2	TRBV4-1	TGCGCCAGCAGCCAAGCCAGGGGCACCGGGGAGCTGTTTTTT	CASSQARGTGELFF
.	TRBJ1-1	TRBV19	TGTGCCAGTAGGGGGGAGGGGGTAGGTTTTAAGACTGAAGCTTTCTTT	CASRGEGVGFKTEAFF
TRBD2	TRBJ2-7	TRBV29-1	TGCAGCGTTGACCCGGGACTAGCGGGAGCGGAGCAGTACTTC	CSVDPGLAGAEQYF
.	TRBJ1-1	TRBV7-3	TGTGCCAGCAACCAAGGGGGAAACACTGAAGCTTTCTTT	CASNQGGNTEAFF
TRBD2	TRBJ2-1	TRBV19	TGTGCCAGTAGTATGGGACTAGGAAATGAGCAGTTCTTC	CASSMGLGNEQFF
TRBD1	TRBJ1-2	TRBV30	TGTGCCTGGAGCAACAGGGGTTTTTATGGCTACACCTTC	CAWSNRGFYGYTF
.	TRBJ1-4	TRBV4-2	TGTGCCAGCAGCCAAGATCGCAGGGGTGGGGAAAAACTGTTTTTT	CASSQDRRGGEKLFF
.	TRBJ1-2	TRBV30	TGTGCCTGGAGGGGGGGGCAGAATGGCTACACCTTC	CAWRGGQNGYTF
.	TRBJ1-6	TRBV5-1	TGCGCCAGCAGACAGATTTCGGATTCACCCCTCCACTTT	CASRQISDSPLHF
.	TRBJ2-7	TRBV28	TGTGCCAGCAGTTTACCTCAGACTATGTTTCTGTACTTC	CASSLPQTMFLYF
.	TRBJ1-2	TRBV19	TGTGCCAGTAGTACCCCCAGAAACTATGGCTACACCTTC	CASSTPRNYGYTF
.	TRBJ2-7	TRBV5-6	TGTGCCAGCAGCTTGGGACTAGACGTCTACGAGCAGTACTTC	CASSLGLDVYEQYF
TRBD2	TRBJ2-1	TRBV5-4	TGTGCCAGCAGCGAGGGACTAGCGGGGGACCGGTTCTTC	CASSEGLAGDRFF
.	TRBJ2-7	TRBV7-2	TGTGCCAGCAGCTTACCCCTTCGGGGCGGGATATCCTACGAGCAGTACTTC	CASSLPLRGGISYEQYF
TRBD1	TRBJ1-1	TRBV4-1	TGCGCCAGCAGCCAAGCGAGGTTCGCAGGGGGCCGGGAGAACACTGAAGCTTTCTTT	CASSQARFAGGRENTEAFF
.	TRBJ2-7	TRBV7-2	TGTGCCATCGCCGGGGGGCCGACCTACGAGCAGTACTTC	CAIAGGPTYEQYF
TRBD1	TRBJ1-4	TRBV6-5	TGTGCCAGCAGTTCCCAACGGACAGGGAGGGAAAAACTGTTTTTT	CASSSQRTGREKLFF
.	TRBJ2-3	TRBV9	TGTGCCAGCAGCGTGGCTCCCGAAGATACGCAGTATTTT	CASSVAPEDTQYF